This is a list of T cell receptor beta chains from one sample in a study of T cell responses to AZD1222 COVID-19 vaccine. Produced via immunoSEQ multiplex PCR; TCRdb's table is partial and in-frame only. The sample yields 150,000 to 200,000 clones, roughly nine tenths seen once. The sample here was peripheral blood, taken on day 0 of AZD1222 vaccination. These receptors were collected from an adult in good health. The CDR3 runs from the conserved cysteine through the conserved F or W. Each record gives: clone size, J gene, D gene, V gene, CDR3 protein, CDR3 DNA. The D gene is left open where the match is weak. Clone size appears in some rows only: once, few, many, or a class for an expanded clone.

abundance: -
j_gene: TRBJ2-7
d_gene: -
v_gene: TRBV30
CDR3aa: CAWSGGDTYEQYF
CDR3nt: TGTGCCTGGAGTGGCGGCGACACTTACGAGCAGTACTTC

abundance: -
j_gene: TRBJ1-2
d_gene: -
v_gene: TRBV2
CDR3aa: CASNIPRTANYGYTF
CDR3nt: TGTGCCAGCAATATACCCAGGACAGCTAACTATGGCTACACCTTC

abundance: -
j_gene: TRBJ2-7
d_gene: TRBD2
v_gene: TRBV2
CDR3aa: CASRLSGGSREQYF
CDR3nt: TGTGCCAGCAGACTCAGCGGGGGGTCTAGGGAGCAGTACTTC

abundance: -
j_gene: TRBJ2-6
d_gene: -
v_gene: TRBV9
CDR3aa: CASSERQVLTGANVLTF
CDR3nt: TGTGCCAGCAGCGAAAGACAGGTTCTGACTGGGGCCAACGTCCTGACTTTC

abundance: -
j_gene: TRBJ2-2
d_gene: TRBD1
v_gene: TRBV10-3
CDR3aa: CAISEGTGDTGELFF
CDR3nt: TGTGCCATCAGTGAGGGGACAGGGGACACCGGGGAGCTGTTTTTT

abundance: -
j_gene: TRBJ2-5
d_gene: -
v_gene: TRBV9
CDR3aa: CASSGGGGEETQYF
CDR3nt: TGTGCCAGCAGCGGCGGAGGGGGAGAAGAGACCCAGTACTTC

abundance: -
j_gene: TRBJ2-5
d_gene: TRBD1
v_gene: TRBV2
CDR3aa: CASSDQGEETQYF
CDR3nt: TGTGCCAGCAGTGACCAGGGGGAAGAGACCCAGTACTTC

abundance: -
j_gene: TRBJ1-1
d_gene: TRBD1
v_gene: TRBV3-1/TRBV3-2
CDR3aa: CASSQGGQGLGNTEAFF
CDR3nt: TGTGCCAGCAGCCAAGGAGGACAGGGCCTTGGGAACACTGAAGCTTTCTTT

abundance: -
j_gene: TRBJ1-1
d_gene: -
v_gene: TRBV4-3
CDR3aa: CASSHSSGLTFF
CDR3nt: TGCGCCAGCAGCCATTCGTCCGGTCTGACTTTCTTT

abundance: -
j_gene: TRBJ2-5
d_gene: TRBD2
v_gene: TRBV9
CDR3aa: CASSSRPTSRETQYF
CDR3nt: TGTGCCAGCAGCTCACGACCGACTAGCCGAGAGACCCAGTACTTC

abundance: -
j_gene: TRBJ1-5
d_gene: TRBD1
v_gene: TRBV6-2/TRBV6-3
CDR3aa: CASSYTGDNQPQHF
CDR3nt: TGTGCCAGCAGTTACACAGGGGACAATCAGCCCCAGCATTTT

abundance: -
j_gene: TRBJ2-3
d_gene: -
v_gene: TRBV7-9
CDR3aa: CASSSGGPDTQYF
CDR3nt: TGTGCCAGCAGTTCAGGGGGGCCAGATACGCAGTATTTT

abundance: -
j_gene: TRBJ1-2
d_gene: -
v_gene: TRBV7-2
CDR3aa: CASSLSGAGYGYTF
CDR3nt: TGTGCCAGCAGCTTGTCAGGGGCAGGCTATGGCTACACCTTC

abundance: -
j_gene: TRBJ1-2
d_gene: -
v_gene: TRBV21-1
CDR3aa: CASTKIHRGRRGSYGYTF
CDR3nt: TGTGCCAGCACTAAGATACACAGGGGGCGCAGGGGTAGCTATGGCTACACCTTC

abundance: -
j_gene: TRBJ2-2
d_gene: TRBD2
v_gene: TRBV7-7
CDR3aa: CASSSGTSGPGELFF
CDR3nt: TGTGCCAGCAGCTCCGGGACTAGCGGTCCCGGGGAGCTGTTTTTT

abundance: -
j_gene: TRBJ2-5
d_gene: TRBD2
v_gene: TRBV30
CDR3aa: CAWSGTSGFQETQYF
CDR3nt: TGTGCCTGGAGTGGGACTAGCGGATTCCAAGAGACCCAGTACTTC

abundance: -
j_gene: TRBJ1-4
d_gene: -
v_gene: TRBV25-1
CDR3aa: CASSDRPPGSEKLFF
CDR3nt: TGTGCCAGCAGTGACCGGCCCCCTGGGAGTGAAAAACTGTTTTTT

abundance: -
j_gene: TRBJ2-3
d_gene: -
v_gene: TRBV29-1
CDR3aa: CSVVKGGEDTQYF
CDR3nt: TGCAGCGTTGTGAAGGGGGGGGAAGATACGCAGTATTTT

abundance: -
j_gene: TRBJ1-4
d_gene: TRBD1
v_gene: TRBV27
CDR3aa: CASSLSTGYGEKLFF
CDR3nt: TGTGCCAGCAGTTTATCGACAGGGTACGGAGAAAAACTGTTTTTT

abundance: -
j_gene: TRBJ2-3
d_gene: TRBD1
v_gene: TRBV30
CDR3aa: CAWSRDRGGTDTQYF
CDR3nt: TGTGCCTGGAGTCGGGACAGGGGGGGAACAGATACGCAGTATTTT

abundance: few
j_gene: TRBJ1-5
d_gene: -
v_gene: TRBV27
CDR3aa: CASSPTFGGVDQPQHF
CDR3nt: TGTGCCAGCAGCCCCACCTTTGGGGGGGTGGATCAGCCCCAGCATTTT

abundance: -
j_gene: TRBJ1-6
d_gene: -
v_gene: TRBV13
CDR3aa: CASSPSGTASYNSPLHF
CDR3nt: TGTGCCAGCAGCCCGTCCGGGACGGCCAGCTATAATTCACCCCTCCACTTT

abundance: -
j_gene: TRBJ2-2
d_gene: TRBD2
v_gene: TRBV11-2
CDR3aa: CASSLTSGGSANTGELFF
CDR3nt: TGTGCCAGCAGCTTAACTAGCGGGGGATCCGCGAACACCGGGGAGCTGTTTTTT

abundance: few
j_gene: TRBJ1-1
d_gene: -
v_gene: TRBV10-2
CDR3aa: CASSGVRGPGTEAFF
CDR3nt: TGCGCCAGCAGCGGGGTCCGGGGGCCGGGGACTGAAGCTTTCTTT

abundance: -
j_gene: TRBJ2-1
d_gene: TRBD2
v_gene: TRBV11-2
CDR3aa: CASRRRRISGGDIYNEQFF
CDR3nt: TGTGCCAGCAGAAGACGGAGAATAAGCGGGGGGGACATCTACAATGAGCAGTTCTTC

abundance: -
j_gene: TRBJ1-5
d_gene: -
v_gene: TRBV6-2/TRBV6-3
CDR3aa: CASSLTVTSNQPQHF
CDR3nt: TGTGCCAGCAGTTTGACAGTAACGAGCAATCAGCCCCAGCATTTT

abundance: -
j_gene: TRBJ1-6
d_gene: -
v_gene: TRBV9
CDR3aa: CASSVEVSLNSPLHF
CDR3nt: TGTGCCAGCAGCGTAGAGGTCTCCCTTAATTCACCCCTCCACTTT

abundance: -
j_gene: TRBJ1-6
d_gene: -
v_gene: TRBV11-3
CDR3aa: CASSTNRGPNSPLHF
CDR3nt: TGTGCCAGCAGCACCAACCGGGGACCAAATTCACCCCTCCACTTT

abundance: -
j_gene: TRBJ1-5
d_gene: -
v_gene: TRBV6-5
CDR3aa: CASSYSPNQPQHF
CDR3nt: TGTGCCAGCAGTTACAGTCCGAATCAGCCCCAGCATTTT

abundance: few
j_gene: TRBJ2-3
d_gene: -
v_gene: TRBV25-1
CDR3aa: CASSASETSTDTQYF
CDR3nt: TGTGCCAGCAGTGCCAGCGAAACTAGCACAGATACGCAGTATTTT

abundance: once
j_gene: TRBJ2-7
d_gene: TRBD2
v_gene: TRBV13
CDR3aa: CASSLASGGPYEQYF
CDR3nt: TGTGCCAGCAGCTTGGCTAGCGGGGGTCCCTACGAGCAGTACTTC

abundance: -
j_gene: TRBJ2-3
d_gene: TRBD1
v_gene: TRBV7-3
CDR3aa: CASSLNAGGSTDTQYF
CDR3nt: TGTGCCAGCAGCTTAAACGCAGGGGGCAGCACAGATACGCAGTATTTT

abundance: -
j_gene: TRBJ2-3
d_gene: TRBD1
v_gene: TRBV29-1
CDR3aa: CSVTYRGGVTDTQYF
CDR3nt: TGCAGCGTTACCTACAGGGGCGGTGTGACAGATACGCAGTATTTT